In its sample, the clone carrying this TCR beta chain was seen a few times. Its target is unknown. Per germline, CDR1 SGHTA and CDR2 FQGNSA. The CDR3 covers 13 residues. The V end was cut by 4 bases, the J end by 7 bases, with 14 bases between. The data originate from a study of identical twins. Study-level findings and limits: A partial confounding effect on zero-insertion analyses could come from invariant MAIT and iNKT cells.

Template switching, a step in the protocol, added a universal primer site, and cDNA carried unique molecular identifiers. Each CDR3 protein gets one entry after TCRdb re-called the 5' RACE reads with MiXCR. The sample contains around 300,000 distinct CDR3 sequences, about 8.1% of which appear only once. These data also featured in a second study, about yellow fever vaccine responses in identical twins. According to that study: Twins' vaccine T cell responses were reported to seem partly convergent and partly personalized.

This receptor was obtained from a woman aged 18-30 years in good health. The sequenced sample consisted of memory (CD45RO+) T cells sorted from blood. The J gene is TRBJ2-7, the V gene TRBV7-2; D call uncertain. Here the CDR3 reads CASSSRPPREQYF. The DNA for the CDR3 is TGTGCCAGCAGCTCCAGACCGCCTCGGGAGCAGTACTTC.